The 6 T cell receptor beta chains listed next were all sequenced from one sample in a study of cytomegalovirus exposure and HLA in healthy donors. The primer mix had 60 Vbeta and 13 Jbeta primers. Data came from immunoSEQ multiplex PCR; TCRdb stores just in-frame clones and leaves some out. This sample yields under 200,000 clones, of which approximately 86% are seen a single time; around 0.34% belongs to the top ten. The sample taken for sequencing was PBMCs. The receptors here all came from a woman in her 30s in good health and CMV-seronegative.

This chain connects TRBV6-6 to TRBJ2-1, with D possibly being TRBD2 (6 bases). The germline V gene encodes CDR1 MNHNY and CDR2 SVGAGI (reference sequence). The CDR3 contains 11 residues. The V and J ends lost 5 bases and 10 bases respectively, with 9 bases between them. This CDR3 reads CASSVTREQFF. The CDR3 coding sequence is TGTGCCAGCAGTGTGACTAGAGAGCAGTTCTTC.

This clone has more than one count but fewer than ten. In nucleotides, the CDR3 is TGTGCCAGCAGCTTCCAAATGAACACTGAAGCTTTCTTT. Protein: CASSFQMNTEAFF. The V and J genes are TRBV11-2 and TRBJ1-1; no firm D call. The V end was cut by 3 bases, the J end by 0 bases, with 5 bases between. Germline CDR1 reads SGHAT; CDR2 reads FQNNGV. The CDR3 has 13 residues.

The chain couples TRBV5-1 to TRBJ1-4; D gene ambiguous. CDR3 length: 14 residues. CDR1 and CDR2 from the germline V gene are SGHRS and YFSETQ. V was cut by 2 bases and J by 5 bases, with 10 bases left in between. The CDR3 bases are TGCGCCAGCAGCTTCAAACACCCCAATGAAAAACTGTTTTTT. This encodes CASSFKHPNEKLFF.

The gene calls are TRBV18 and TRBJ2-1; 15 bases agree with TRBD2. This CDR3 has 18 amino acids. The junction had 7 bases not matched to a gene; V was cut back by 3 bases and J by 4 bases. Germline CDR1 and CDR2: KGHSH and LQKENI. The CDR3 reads CASSPLGLAGGTYNEQFF. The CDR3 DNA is TGTGCCAGCTCACCCCTCGGACTAGCGGGGGGGACATACAATGAGCAGTTCTTC.

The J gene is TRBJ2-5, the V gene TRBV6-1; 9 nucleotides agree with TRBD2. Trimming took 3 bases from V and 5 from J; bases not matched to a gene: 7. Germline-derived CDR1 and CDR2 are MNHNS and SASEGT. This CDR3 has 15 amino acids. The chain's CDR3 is CASSEGGGAWETQYF. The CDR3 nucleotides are TGTGCCAGCAGTGAGGGCGGGGGGGCCTGGGAGACCCAGTACTTC.

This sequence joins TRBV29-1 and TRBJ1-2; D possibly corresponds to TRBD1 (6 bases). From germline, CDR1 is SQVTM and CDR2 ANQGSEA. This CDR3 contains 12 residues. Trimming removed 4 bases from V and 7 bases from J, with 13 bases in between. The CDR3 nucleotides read TGCAGCGTTGGGACAGAGGCGGTTGGCTACACCTTC. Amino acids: CSVGTEAVGYTF. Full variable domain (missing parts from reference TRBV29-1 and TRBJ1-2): SAVISQKPSRDICQRGTSLTIQCQVDSQVTMMFWYRQQPGQSLTLIATANQGSEATYESGFVIDKFPISRPNLTFSTLTVSNMSPEDSSIYLCSVGTEAVGYTFGSGTRLTVV.